One sample yielded the 23 T cell receptor beta chains listed below, sequenced in a study of T-cell reconstitution after alpha-beta-depleted transplantation in children (dated by TCRdb to the mid-2010s). To prepare the library, PCR was applied. Sequencer: Illumina HiSeq 2500. To normalize quantification of the TCRbeta repertoire, the TCR libraries were built with molecular barcoding that relied on unique molecular identifiers. TCRdb reanalyzed the raw reads on its own, using fastp at Q25 for trimming and MiXCR for clone calling, and kept in-frame beta chains. Every entry covers one CDR3 protein and lists the most common genes and DNA from its rows. The table for this sample lists around 6,700 distinct CDR3 sequences; about 10% of them were counted only once. The ten largest clonotypes hold about 22% of the sample. Interpreted using the paper, the treatment or condition label stands for: allogeneic hematopoietic cell transplantation with graft depleted of TCRalphabeta T cells and CD19 B cells.

Specimen: PBMCs, mostly from graft donor cells, collected 180 days after TCRalphabeta/CD19-depleted stem cell transplant. These receptors came from a child younger than two who had a stem cell transplant for acute myeloid leukemia, so the T cells may come from the graft donor.

This clonotype was detected ten times or more. V gene TRBV9 combines with J gene TRBJ2-1; 7 bases align to TRBD1. Germline V gene sequence: CDR1 SGDLS, CDR2 YYNGEE. The CDR3 contains 14 residues. Trimming removed 5 bases from V and 5 bases from J; junction bases left unmatched: 7. For the CDR3, the DNA is TGTGCCAGCAGTTCCGGGACAGCCGACAATGAGCAGTTCTTC. Protein product: CASSSGTADNEQFF.

This clonotype came up many times. The rearrangement links TRBV10-3 to TRBJ2-2, with D possibly matching TRBD2 (6 bases). CDR1 ENHRY and CDR2 SYGVKD come from the germline V gene. This CDR3 region has 14 residues. Trimming stripped 6 bases from V and 6 bases from J, with 14 bases between. The DNA of the CDR3 is TGTGCCATCAGGGGACTCCAGGGCCCCGGGGAGCTGTTTTTT. Protein sequence: CAIRGLQGPGELFF.

In this sample, this clonotype turned up many times. V is TRBV18 and J is TRBJ2-5; D is undetermined. Looked up from germline, CDR1 is KGHSH and CDR2 is LQKENI. The CDR3 is 12 amino acids. Trimming stripped 9 bases from V and 4 bases from J, with 12 bases between. CDR3 sequence reads: CASEALGETQYF. The CDR3, as DNA: TGTGCCAGTGAGGCGTTGGGAGAGACCCAGTACTTC.

This clonotype was recorded at least ten times. The chain uses TRBV28 and TRBJ2-5; 10 bases are shared with TRBD2. The CDR3 is 13 residues long. Germline trimming cut 7 bases from V and 5 bases from J; bases unmatched to any gene: 4. In germline, CDR1 is MDHEN, CDR2 SYDVKM. The CDR3 nucleotides read TGTGCCAGCAAGCGGGAGGGCCGGGAGACCCAGTACTTC. As protein: CASKREGRETQYF.

This clonotype was seen ten or more times. J is TRBJ1-3 and V is TRBV28; unclear D gene. CDR1 MDHEN and CDR2 SYDVKM come from the germline V gene. Trimming cost V 3 bases and J 0 bases, with 9 bases left between them. The CDR3 consists of 15 residues. This chain's CDR3 is CASSLYRNSGNTIYF. In nucleotides, the CDR3 is TGTGCCAGCAGTTTGTACCGCAACTCTGGAAACACCATATATTTT.

By share, this clonotype counts as medium-sized. The V gene is TRBV5-4, the J gene TRBJ2-1; no clear D gene. V was clipped by 4 bases and J by 5 bases, with 13 bases between them. The CDR3 contains 14 residues. Germline CDR1 SGHNT, CDR2 YYREEE (reference sequence). The DNA of the CDR3 is TGTGCCAGCAGCCCCGTTCCTTGGGACAATGAGCAGTTCTTC. Translating gives CASSPVPWDNEQFF.

This clonotype was picked up many times. This chain connects TRBV7-6 to TRBJ2-1; TRBD2 matches 10 bases. This CDR3 is 14 amino acids long. Germline trimming cut 11 bases from V and 6 bases from J; bases unmatched to any gene: 10. CDR1 is SGHVS and CDR2 is FNYEAQ in the germline V gene. The CDR3 nucleotides read TGTGCCGTGCTCCTAGCGGGAGAGGGCAATGAGCAGTTCTTC. As protein: CAVLLAGEGNEQFF.

This clonotype was counted at least ten times. The chain joins TRBV14 to TRBJ2-5, with D possibly matching TRBD2 (6 bases). Trimming shortened V by 2 bases and J by 3 bases, and 19 bases separated the two germline ends. Per germline, CDR1 SGHDN and CDR2 FVKESK. The CDR3 is 17 residues long. The CDR3 sequence: CASSQNAGPVPKETQYF. CDR3 nucleotide sequence: TGTGCCAGCAGCCAAAACGCGGGACCGGTCCCCAAAGAGACCCAGTACTTC.

This clonotype was seen repeatedly, ten times or more. The chain is built from TRBV2 and TRBJ2-2, with D unclear. CDR1 SNHLY and CDR2 FYNNEI come from the germline V gene. Between the trimmed V and J ends, which lost 0 bases and 7 bases, there was a span of 6 bases. The CDR3 totals 13 residues. In DNA, the CDR3 is TGTGCCAGCAGTGAAGCGCTAAGCGGGGAGCTGTTTTTT. It is translated as CASSEALSGELFF.

Ten or more counts support this clonotype. The chain recombines TRBV7-3 with TRBJ2-2, with a possible D match to TRBD2 (7 bases). The V end was cut by 1 base, the J end by 0 bases, with 9 bases between. The CDR3 is 16 amino acids. Germline V gives CDR1 SGHTA, CDR2 FQGTGA. Written as DNA, the CDR3 is TGTGCCAGCAGCTTAAGAGGGGGGGCGAACACCGGGGAGCTGTTTTTT. It yields the protein CASSLRGGANTGELFF.

This clonotype ranks as medium-sized (0.01 to 0.1%). The chain carries TRBV20-1 and TRBJ2-1, with D unclear. The CDR3 runs to 12 residues. The germline V gene encodes CDR1 DFQATT and CDR2 SNEGSKA (reference sequence). The V end was cut by 3 bases, the J end by 5 bases, with 8 bases between. The CDR3 reads CSASAVNNEQFF. The CDR3 DNA reads TGCAGTGCTAGTGCAGTGAACAATGAGCAGTTCTTC.

The sample holds many counts of this clonotype. The chain recombines TRBV19 with TRBJ2-5, with 8 nucleotides matching TRBD1. The CDR3 is 16 amino acids. The germline CDR1 and CDR2 sequences are LNHDA and SQIVND (reference sequence). The V and J ends lost 1 base and 2 bases, in that order; junction bases with no gene match: 6. The CDR3, as DNA: TGTGCCAGTAGTATAGGGGGCAGGGGGCGACAAGAGACCCAGTACTTC. This codes for CASSIGGRGRQETQYF.

In this sample, this clonotype is medium-sized. The V call is TRBV28, the J call TRBJ2-7, with 11 bases aligning to TRBD1. The CDR3 runs to 15 residues. J gave up 2 bases and V 6 bases, and 6 bases lay outside the gene matches. From germline, CDR1 is MDHEN and CDR2 SYDVKM. This chain's CDR3 is CASRRPGQGAYEQYF. DNA for the CDR3: TGTGCCAGCAGACGGCCGGGACAGGGGGCCTACGAGCAGTACTTC.

This clonotype was counted ten times or more. The genes are TRBV28 and TRBJ1-4; D gene ambiguous. The CDR3 sequence is 16 residues long. From germline, CDR1 is MDHEN and CDR2 SYDVKM. Trimming cost V 4 bases and J 8 bases, with 20 bases left between them. The CDR3 coding sequence is TGTGCCAGCAGTTACCTGGCGGACGTCTGGCGCGAAAAACTGTTTTTT. This translates into CASSYLADVWREKLFF.

In its sample, this clonotype was seen many times. The rearrangement uses TRBV28 and TRBJ2-5; D perhaps matches TRBD1 (5 bases). V shed 2 bases and J shed 2 bases, with 12 bases lying between them. The germline V gene has CDR1 MDHEN and CDR2 SYDVKM. The CDR3 runs to 15 residues. DNA of the CDR3: TGTGCCAGCAGTTTAGCCGGACATCCTCAAGAGACCCAGTACTTC. Translating it yields CASSLAGHPQETQYF.

This clonotype occurred many times. V and J are TRBV24-1 and TRBJ2-7, with 9 positions matching TRBD1. Germline lookup yields CDR1 KGHDR and CDR2 SFDVKD. This CDR3 region has 15 residues. The V and J ends lost 5 bases and 3 bases, in that order; junction bases with no gene match: 7. The DNA for the CDR3 is TGTGCCACCAGTGCCCAACAGGGGGCCCACTACGAGCAGTACTTC. As protein: CATSAQQGAHYEQYF.

This clonotype was seen ten or more times. This chain joins TRBV27 and TRBJ1-6; D may be TRBD1 (5 bases). V was shortened by 7 bases and J by 9 bases, with 16 bases between the two germline ends. CDR1 MNHEY and CDR2 SMNVEV come from the germline V gene (reference sequence). This CDR3 contains 14 residues. The CDR3 spells CASKPPGPISPLHF. The CDR3 DNA sequence: TGTGCCAGCAAGCCCCCAGGGCCGATTTCACCCCTCCACTTT.

Worth noting for this clonotype: Sequence at one end of the junction differs from germline and may be a read error. The chain links TRBV13 to TRBJ1-1; 8 nucleotides agree with TRBD1. CDR3 length: 12 residues. The germline gives CDR1 PRHDT, CDR2 FYEKMQ (reference sequence). Written as DNA, the CDR3 is TGTTCCAGCAGCATTGACAGGGGTGAAGCTTTCTTT. It is translated as CSSSIDRGEAFF.

In its sample, this clonotype was seen many times. CDR3 region: CASGLTSGSLIDTQYF. The CDR3 DNA follows: TGTGCCAGCGGCTTAACTAGCGGGAGTTTAATAGATACGCAGTATTTT. The chain recombines TRBV28 with TRBJ2-3, with 11 nucleotides matching TRBD2. The CDR3 has 16 amino acids. Germline loops: CDR1 MDHEN, CDR2 SYDVKM. Trimming removed 8 bases from V and 5 bases from J; junction bases left unmatched: 12.

This clonotype showed up many times. J is TRBJ2-1 and V is TRBV5-5; TRBD1 matches 8 bases. J gave up 0 bases and V 0 bases, and 5 bases lay outside the gene matches. The CDR3 extends over 17 amino acids. The germline CDR1 and CDR2 sequences are SGHKS and YYEKEE (reference sequence). The CDR3 nucleotides are TGTGCCAGCAGCTTGGCAGGGGGCCTTAGCTCCTACAATGAGCAGTTCTTC. It is translated as CASSLAGGLSSYNEQFF. The whole variable domain, filled in from reference TRBV5-5 and TRBJ2-1, reads DAGVTQSPTHLIKTRGQQVTLRCSPISGHKSVSWYQQVLGQGPQFIFQYYEKEERGRGNFPDRFSARQFPNYSSELNVNALLLGDSALYLCASSLAGGLSSYNEQFFGPGTRLTVL.

J is TRBJ2-3 and V is TRBV13; the match to TRBD1 covers 8 bases. The CDR3 extends over 15 amino acids. The J segment lost 4 bases and the V segment lost 10 bases, leaving 13 bases of the junction unmatched. Germline CDR1 PRHDT, CDR2 FYEKMQ (reference sequence). CDR3 nucleotide sequence: TGTGCCATGGGACCCCGGGACAGGACTGCAGATACGCAGTATTTT. Protein sequence: CAMGPRDRTADTQYF.

The sample holds many counts of this clonotype. This chain connects TRBV3-1 to TRBJ2-3; maybe TRBD1 (6 bases). Looked up from germline, CDR1 is LGHDT and CDR2 is YNNKEL (reference sequence). V lost 3 bases and J lost 2, with 12 bases in between. CDR3 length equals 15 residues. The CDR3 DNA is TGTGCCAGCAGCCAGACCGGGACACACACAGATACGCAGTATTTT. Translation gives CASSQTGTHTDTQYF.

At least ten counts were recorded for this clonotype. V is TRBV7-8 and J is TRBJ1-2; D might be TRBD1 (6 bases). The V end was cut by 1 base, the J end by 1 base, with 10 bases between. The germline CDR1 and CDR2 sequences are SGHVS and FQNEAQ. The CDR3 has 15 amino acids. This CDR3 reads CASSLERGVNYGYTF. CDR3 DNA sequence: TGTGCCAGCAGCTTAGAAAGGGGGGTTAACTATGGCTACACCTTC.